This T cell receptor (beta chain) derives from a study of blood T cell repertoires in COVID-19. TCRdb's copy holds only in-frame clones and misses some; the assay was immunoSEQ multiplex PCR. This table holds under 200,000 clones, more than 85% found once. A note on this clone: Other nucleotide sequences in the sample specify the same CDR3.

The specimen was peripheral blood. The clonotype originates from a woman of 80 years or more in a cohort sampled during active or convalescent COVID-19.

This chain's CDR3 is CASSRDRGTEAFF. The CDR3 nucleotides are TGTGCCAGCAGTCGGGACAGGGGGACTGAAGCTTTCTTT. This chain links TRBV6-5 with TRBJ1-1; TRBD1 matches 11 bases. CDR1 and CDR2 from the germline V gene are MNHEY and SVGAGI. CDR3 length equals 13 residues. The V segment lost 5 bases and the J segment 5 bases; nucleotides outside the gene matches: 1.